These 3 T cell receptor beta chains share one sample of origin, sequenced in a study of blood T cell repertoires in COVID-19. Sequencing used immunoSEQ multiplex PCR; TCRdb keeps in-frame clones, though not all of them. The sample includes about 140,000 clones, roughly 80% of them seen just once. Material for sequencing was PBMCs or T cells enriched from blood (not recorded which). The receptors here all came from a young woman who had been exposed to COVID-19.

The table lists this clone with a few counts. The chain employs TRBV5-4 and TRBJ2-1, with 8 bases aligning to TRBD2. The CDR3 length is 14 residues. Germline V gene lookup returns CDR1 SGHNT and CDR2 YYREEE (reference sequence). V lost 3 bases, J lost 9 bases, and 8 bases stayed unmatched. For the CDR3, the DNA is TGTGCCAGCAGCTCGTTCTCCGGGGGGGGTGAGCAGTTCTTC. Translated, it gives CASSSFSGGGEQFF.

The chain is built from TRBV5-1 and TRBJ1-1; D call uncertain. Germline V lookup: CDR1 SGHRS, CDR2 YFSETQ. The V end lost 1 base, the J end lost 7 bases, and 26 bases lay between the germline ends. There are 18 residues in the CDR3. The CDR3 nucleotides are TGCGCCAGCAGCTTGACCCCACGGAAGGCAGGAACTTTTGGTGAAGCTTTCTTT. This translates into CASSLTPRKAGTFGEAFF.

The genes are TRBV6-1 and TRBJ1-2; 7 positions agree with TRBD1. The V gene's germline CDR1 is MNHNS and CDR2 SASEGT. Trimming removed 5 bases from V and 7 bases from J; junction bases left unmatched: 10. This CDR3 has 14 amino acids. CDR3 protein: CASSPRQGSGGYTF. As DNA, the CDR3 is TGTGCCAGCAGTCCACGACAGGGCAGCGGTGGCTACACCTTC.